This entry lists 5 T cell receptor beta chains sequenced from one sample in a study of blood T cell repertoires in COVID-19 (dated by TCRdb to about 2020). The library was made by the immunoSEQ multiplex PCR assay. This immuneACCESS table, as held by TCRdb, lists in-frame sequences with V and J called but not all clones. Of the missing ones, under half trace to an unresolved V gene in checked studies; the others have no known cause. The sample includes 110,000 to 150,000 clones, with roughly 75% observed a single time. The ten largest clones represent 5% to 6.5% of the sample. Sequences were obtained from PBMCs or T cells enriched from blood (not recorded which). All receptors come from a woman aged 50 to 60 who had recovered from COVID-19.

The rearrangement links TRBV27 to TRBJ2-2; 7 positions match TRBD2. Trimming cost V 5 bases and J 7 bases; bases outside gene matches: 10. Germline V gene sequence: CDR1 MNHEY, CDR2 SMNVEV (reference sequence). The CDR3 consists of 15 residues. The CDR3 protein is CASSTWGGLNGELFF. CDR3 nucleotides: TGTGCCAGCAGTACCTGGGGGGGTCTGAACGGGGAGCTGTTTTTT.

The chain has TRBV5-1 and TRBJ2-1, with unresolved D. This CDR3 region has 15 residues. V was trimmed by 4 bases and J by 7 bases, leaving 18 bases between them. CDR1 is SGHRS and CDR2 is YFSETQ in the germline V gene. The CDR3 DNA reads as TGCGCCAGCAGCCCCCGCCCCGGTCCGCCAAATGAGCAGTTCTTC. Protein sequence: CASSPRPGPPNEQFF.

Here the CDR3 DNA reads TGTGCCAGCAGCTTTTCTGGGGGGGAAGGTGAGCAGTTCTTC. It yields the protein CASSFSGGEGEQFF. The chain employs TRBV7-6 and TRBJ2-1; 7 bases align to TRBD2. From germline, CDR1 is SGHVS and CDR2 FNYEAQ. Losses at the gene ends were 3 bases for V and 9 bases for J; bases not matched to a gene: 8. The CDR3 sequence is 14 residues long. Full variable domain (rest looked up from reference TRBV7-6 and TRBJ2-1): GAGVSQSPRYKVTKRGQDVALRCDPISGHVSLYWYRQALGQGPEFLTYFNYEAQQDKSGLPNDRFSAERPEGSISTLTIQRTEQRDSAMYRCASSFSGGEGEQFFGPGTRLTVL.

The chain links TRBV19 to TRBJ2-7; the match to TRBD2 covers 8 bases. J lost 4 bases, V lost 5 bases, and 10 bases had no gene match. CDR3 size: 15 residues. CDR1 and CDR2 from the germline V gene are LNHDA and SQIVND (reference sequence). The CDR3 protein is CASSSTGGRGYEQYF. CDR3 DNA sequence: TGTGCCAGTAGTTCCACGGGGGGGCGCGGATACGAGCAGTACTTC.

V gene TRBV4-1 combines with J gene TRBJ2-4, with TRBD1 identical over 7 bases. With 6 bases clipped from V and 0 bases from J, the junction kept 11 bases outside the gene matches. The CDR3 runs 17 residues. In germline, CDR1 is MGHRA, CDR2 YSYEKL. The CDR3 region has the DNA TGCGCCAGCAGAGTGCGTGAGGGGGCACTAGCCAAAAACATTCAGTACTTC. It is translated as CASRVREGALAKNIQYF.